Following are 19 T cell receptor beta chains from one sample sequenced in a study of OX40 agonist ivuxolimab in advanced cancers. Libraries were built with the immunoSEQ multiplex PCR assay. Held by TCRdb, this immuneACCESS table contains in-frame sequences only and omits some clones. Under half of the omission traces to an unresolved V gene where checked; the cause of the rest is unknown. Here the sample has roughly 67,000 clones; under 95% occur a single time. About 9.1% of the sample belongs to the ten largest clones. The starting material was CD4+ or CD8+ T cells sorted from blood, obtained in a trial of the OX40 agonist ivuxolimab. Receptor source: an adult with an advanced solid tumor such as melanoma, head and neck, liver or kidney cancer.

This chain links TRBV28 with TRBJ2-7; D may be TRBD2 (6 bases). Germline CDR1 MDHEN, CDR2 SYDVKM. The ends were cut back, 2 bases at V and 5 bases at J, with 16 bases in the middle. This CDR3 has 15 residues. Here the CDR3 reads CASSLHPGGWDEQYF. For the CDR3, the DNA is TGTGCCAGCAGTTTACATCCAGGAGGGTGGGACGAGCAGTACTTC.

This chain connects TRBV5-1 to TRBJ2-1; D is possibly TRBD1 (6 bases). Trimming stripped 0 bases from V and 2 bases from J, with 6 bases between. This CDR3 spans 14 amino acids. Germline CDR1 reads SGHRS; CDR2 reads YFSETQ. In DNA, the CDR3 is TGCGCCAGCAGCTTGGAGGGGGCCTACAATGAGCAGTTCTTC. This sequence encodes CASSLEGAYNEQFF.

The genes are TRBV11-2 and TRBJ1-5; D remains unclear. Germline V CDR1 and CDR2: SGHAT, FQNNGV. This CDR3 is built from 16 residues. Trimming left V 0 bases short and J 1 base short, with 10 bases between. The CDR3 reads CASSLDARISNQPQHF. DNA of the CDR3: TGTGCCAGCAGCTTAGATGCTCGGATCAGCAATCAGCCCCAGCATTTT.

V is TRBV7-6 and J is TRBJ1-1, with unresolved D. The CDR3 totals 14 residues. Germline CDR1 is SGHVS and CDR2 is FNYEAQ. The V end lost 4 bases, the J end lost 6 bases, and 15 bases lay between the germline ends. The CDR3 sequence: CASSSEPLQAEAFF. The CDR3 bases are TGTGCCAGCAGCTCCGAACCCCTCCAGGCTGAAGCTTTCTTT. Looking up the rest from reference TRBV7-6 and TRBJ1-1 gives the full variable domain: GAGVSQSPRYKVTKRGQDVALRCDPISGHVSLYWYRQALGQGPEFLTYFNYEAQQDKSGLPNDRFSAERPEGSISTLTIQRTEQRDSAMYRCASSSEPLQAEAFFGQGTRLTVV.

The chain links TRBV4-1 to TRBJ1-1; D gene unclear. CDR1 is MGHRA, CDR2 YSYEKL, per germline. The CDR3 sequence is 16 residues long. Trimming pared 1 base from V and 5 bases from J, leaving 17 bases between. The CDR3 sequence is CASSQAPTHLETEAFF. The CDR3 DNA is TGCGCCAGCAGCCAAGCTCCCACTCACCTTGAGACTGAAGCTTTCTTT.

The rearrangement links TRBV9 to TRBJ1-1, with no clear D. The CDR3 extends over 13 amino acids. V lost 7 bases to trimming and J lost 4 bases, with 14 bases between them. Germline assignment: CDR1 SGDLS and CDR2 YYNGEE. CDR3 nucleotide sequence: TGTGCCAGCGGAACTTCCCCAAGCACTGAAGCTTTCTTT. Its translation is CASGTSPSTEAFF.

This chain links TRBV4-1 with TRBJ1-3; weak D call: TRBD1 (5 bases). This CDR3 spans 13 amino acids. Trimming took 1 base from V and 8 from J, leaving 9 bases between them. The germline gives CDR1 MGHRA, CDR2 YSYEKL. For the CDR3, the DNA is TGCGCCAGCAGCCAAGTGGGGGGGGACACCATATATTTT. It yields the protein CASSQVGGDTIYF.

V is TRBV29-1 and J is TRBJ1-1; D is unclear. The CDR3 runs 12 residues. The V end lost 5 bases, the J end lost 0 bases, and 7 bases lay between the germline ends. Germline CDR1 SQVTM, CDR2 ANQGSEA. Here the CDR3 DNA reads TGCAGCGTTAAAGCACTGAACACTGAAGCTTTCTTT. Translating it yields CSVKALNTEAFF. Together with reference TRBV29-1 and TRBJ1-1, the CDR3 gives the full variable domain: SAVISQKPSRDICQRGTSLTIQCQVDSQVTMMFWYRQQPGQSLTLIATANQGSEATYESGFVIDKFPISRPNLTFSTLTVSNMSPEDSSIYLCSVKALNTEAFFGQGTRLTVV.

The rearrangement links TRBV6-1 to TRBJ2-5; 8 positions agree with TRBD1. V was clipped by 6 bases and J by 0 bases; unmatched bases: 6. Germline CDR1 and CDR2: MNHNS and SASEGT. This CDR3 has 15 amino acids. CDR3 bases: TGTGCCAGCAGGACAGGGGCAGGGTACCAAGAGACCCAGTACTTC. Its protein is CASRTGAGYQETQYF.

The chain has TRBV19 and TRBJ1-4; a weak D match, TRBD1 (5 bases). There are 17 residues in the CDR3. Trimming removed 2 bases at V and 8 bases at J, with 21 bases between. Germline values: CDR1 LNHDA, CDR2 SQIVND (reference sequence). DNA of the CDR3: TGTGCCAGTAGTATATGGGGCTGGGACGTCGGAAAGGAAAAACTGTTTTTT. It is translated as CASSIWGWDVGKEKLFF.

As DNA, the CDR3 is TGTGCCAGCAGTTTAGGGGGCCTGGGCACTGAAGCTTTCTTT. It specifies CASSLGGLGTEAFF. This rearrangement joins TRBV27 to TRBJ1-1; possible D gene TRBD1, 6 bases. CDR1 and CDR2 (germline): MNHEY, SMNVEV (reference sequence). Trimming took off 2 bases at V and 4 bases at J, with 11 bases between the two ends. The CDR3 sequence is 14 residues long.

J is TRBJ2-7 and V is TRBV18, with TRBD2 matching 12 bases. CDR1 and CDR2 (germline): KGHSH, LQKENI. The CDR3 is 19 amino acids. V lost 2 bases, J lost 0 bases, and 11 bases stayed unmatched. The CDR3 bases are TGTGCCAGCTCACCAAGCACTAGCGGGGGGCAACGGAGCTCCTACGAGCAGTACTTC. It translates to CASSPSTSGGQRSSYEQYF.

V gene TRBV7-6 combines with J gene TRBJ2-1, with a weak D call TRBD2 (7 bases). V dropped 1 base and J dropped 7 bases, with 14 bases sitting between them. This CDR3 comprises 15 residues. CDR1 and CDR2 (germline): SGHVS, FNYEAQ. The chain's CDR3 is CASSLDGGPGNEQFF. The CDR3 DNA reads as TGTGCCAGCAGCTTAGACGGGGGGCCGGGAAATGAGCAGTTCTTC. Full variable domain (outside the CDR3, taken from reference TRBV7-6 and TRBJ2-1): GAGVSQSPRYKVTKRGQDVALRCDPISGHVSLYWYRQALGQGPEFLTYFNYEAQQDKSGLPNDRFSAERPEGSISTLTIQRTEQRDSAMYRCASSLDGGPGNEQFFGPGTRLTVL.

The chain has TRBV18 and TRBJ2-1, with 8 bases that match TRBD2. There are 14 residues in the CDR3. Germline CDR1 KGHSH, CDR2 LQKENI. Unmatched junction bases numbered 9, after V lost 6 bases and J lost 8 bases. In DNA, the CDR3 is TGTGCCAGCTCCCGCGCGGGGGGCGTGGATGAGCAGTTCTTC. Translated: CASSRAGGVDEQFF.

The chain recombines TRBV7-8 with TRBJ1-4; no reliable D call. The CDR3 is 15 amino acids. V gave up 5 bases and J gave up 2 bases, with 12 bases separating them. Germline assignment: CDR1 SGHVS and CDR2 FQNEAQ. CDR3 bases: TGTGCCAGCAGCCGTGCACGGTGGACTAATGAAAAACTGTTTTTT. Its protein product is CASSRARWTNEKLFF.

This clone was recorded a few times. For the CDR3, the DNA is TGTGCCAGCAGCGGCACAGGGGGCTACACTGAAGCTTTCTTT. Its protein product is CASSGTGGYTEAFF. This chain joins TRBV9 and TRBJ1-1; 9 bases agree with TRBD1. With V trimmed by 3 bases and J by 3 bases, 3 bases remained unmatched. This CDR3 is 14 amino acids long. The germline gives CDR1 SGDLS, CDR2 YYNGEE. Using reference TRBV9 and TRBJ1-1 for the parts outside the CDR3, the full variable domain is DSGVTQTPKHLITATGQRVTLRCSPRSGDLSVYWYQQSLDQGLQFLIQYYNGEERAKGNILERFSAQQFPDLHSELNLSSLELGDSALYFCASSGTGGYTEAFFGQGTRLTVV.

This clone was counted once. This chain links TRBV7-6 with TRBJ1-3; 7 positions agree with TRBD1. Germline lookup yields CDR1 SGHVS and CDR2 FNYEAQ. There are 15 residues in the CDR3. J was trimmed by 0 bases and V by 3 bases; bases with no gene match: 2. The CDR3 DNA sequence: TGTGCCAGCAGCTTTGAGGGGGCCTCTGGAAACACCATATATTTT. Amino acid sequence: CASSFEGASGNTIYF.

CDR3 residues: CASRDTGTGTGELFF. The CDR3 region has the DNA TGCGCCAGCAGAGATACCGGGACAGGCACCGGGGAGCTGTTTTTT. V and J are TRBV4-1 and TRBJ2-2; 8 positions match TRBD1. CDR1 and CDR2 (germline): MGHRA, YSYEKL. The CDR3 runs to 15 residues. The J segment lost 4 bases and the V segment lost 6 bases, leaving 7 bases of the junction unmatched.

The rearrangement links TRBV6-5 to TRBJ1-3; TRBD1 agrees at 8 bases. CDR1 is MNHEY, CDR2 SVGAGI, per germline. The V segment lost 5 bases and the J segment 0 bases; nucleotides outside the gene matches: 3. The CDR3 runs to 15 residues. CDR3 bases: TGTGCCAGCAGTCCCACAGGGGGCTCTGGAAACACCATATATTTT. Encoded protein: CASSPTGGSGNTIYF.